This entry features one T cell receptor (beta chain) sequence. Its specificity is not known. This record belongs to a study of beta chain features in type 1 diabetes. Study results and limitations: Patients with type 1 diabetes showed fewer VDJ junction insertions and more deletions.

The CDR3 consists of 14 residues. J gave up 7 bases and V 3 bases, and 2 bases lay outside the gene matches. CDR1 is GTSNPN and CDR2 is SVGIG in the germline V gene (reference sequence). The sequenced template was cDNA made from the entire isolated RNA. Mean read depth for naive, central memory and regulatory T cell samples was approximately 3.57 million reads. The data were produced by immunoSEQ multiplex PCR, yet TCRdb's version contains in-frame clones alone and is incomplete. The repertoire holds about 180,000 clones, with about 13% as singletons. One heparinised draw, averaging roughly 0.12 L, was taken per donor. CD45RO/CCR7/CD25/CD127/CD95/CD27 staining was used to isolate CD4+ naive, central memory, regulatory and stem cell-like memory cells by sorting.

The chain combines TRBV30 with TRBJ2-2, with 13 bases aligning to TRBD2. The receptor's source is a woman in her late teens or twenties in good health. The specimen sequenced was central memory CD4+ T cells from blood. CDR3 bases: TGTGCCTGGAGGGGGACTAGCGGGATCGGGGAGCTGTTTTTT. As protein: CAWRGTSGIGELFF.